These 21 T cell receptor beta chains were all obtained from the same sample, sequenced in a study of beta chain features in type 1 diabetes. Every bit of the isolated RNA underwent reverse transcription, so sequencing read expressed TCRB transcripts. Assay: immunoSEQ multiplex PCR; the TCRdb copy retains only in-frame clones and omits some. This table has roughly 140,000 clones, 40% to 60% appearing once. What was sequenced was Tregs from blood. The source is a young man in good health.

V and J are TRBV7-8 and TRBJ2-5; 7 nucleotides align to TRBD2. The assigned J gene may be wrong: the sequence end matches TRBJ2-7 better. Per germline, CDR1 SGHVS and CDR2 FQNEAQ. The CDR3 loop spans 13 amino acids. The CDR3 reads CASSLAGRNEQYF. The CDR3 DNA is TGTGCCAGCAGCTTAGCCGGGAGGAACGAGCAGTACTTC.

V is TRBV7-2 and J is TRBJ2-1, with 14 bases aligning to TRBD2. CDR3 length: 16 residues. CDR1 and CDR2 (germline): SGHTA, FQGNSA. V trimming: 4 bases; J trimming: 6 bases; junction bases outside the gene matches: 5. The CDR3: CASSSTSGGVLNEQFF. Written as DNA, the CDR3 is TGTGCCAGCAGCTCGACTAGCGGGGGGGTCCTCAATGAGCAGTTCTTC.

This clone was found once. The chain recombines TRBV5-6 with TRBJ1-5; possibly TRBD1 for D (6 bases). CDR1 is SGHDT and CDR2 is YYEEEE in the germline V gene. V lost 0 bases, J lost 4 bases, and 8 bases lay in between. The CDR3 sequence is 14 residues long. CDR3 sequence (DNA): TGTGCCAGCAGCTTGGCAGGGGTTAATCAGCCCCAGCATTTT. It is translated as CASSLAGVNQPQHF.

This clone was found a few times. Since no conserved phenylalanine or tryptophan closes the CDR3, a read error is the likely cause. The limits of the CDR3 on the DNA are not certain, so only TCRdb's listed CDR3 is given. The chain carries TRBV6-6 and TRBJ1-4; TRBD1, the D gene given by the table, was not confirmed from the DNA. The CDR3 has 13 residues if both end residues are counted. Per the germline V gene, CDR1 is MNHNY and CDR2 is SVGAGI (reference sequence). CDR3 residues: CASSPVLGAVLRI.

V is TRBV2 and J is TRBJ1-5, with a tentative D call TRBD1 (6 bases). The CDR3 consists of 13 residues. Trimming shortened V by 4 bases and J by 2 bases, and 6 bases separated the two germline ends. Germline V gene sequence: CDR1 SNHLY, CDR2 FYNNEI. Written as DNA, the CDR3 is TGTGCCAGCAGTGGACAGGGCAATCAGCCCCAGCATTTT. Protein: CASSGQGNQPQHF.

This clone is a singleton in its sample. The chain employs TRBV7-2 and TRBJ2-1; D possibly corresponds to TRBD2 (6 bases). The CDR3 runs to 15 residues. Trimming shortened V by 3 bases and J by 2 bases, and 11 bases separated the two germline ends. In germline, CDR1 is SGHTA, CDR2 FQGNSA. This CDR3 reads CASSFRDSPYNEQFF. As DNA, the CDR3 is TGTGCCAGCAGCTTCAGGGACTCGCCCTACAATGAGCAGTTCTTC. The full variable domain, rest sourced from reference TRBV7-2 and TRBJ2-1, is GAGVSQSPSNKVTEKGKDVELRCDPISGHTALYWYRQSLGQGLEFLIYFQGNSAPDKSGLPSDRFSAERTGGSVSTLTIQRTQQEDSAVYLCASSFRDSPYNEQFFGPGTRLTVL.

Remarks on this clone: The identical CDR3 is also encoded by other nucleotide sequences in the sample. This chain joins TRBV7-9 and TRBJ2-7, with 10 bases fitting TRBD2. Germline assignment: CDR1 SEHNR and CDR2 FQNEAQ (reference sequence). The CDR3 covers 16 residues. With V trimmed by 5 bases and J by 2 bases, 9 bases remained unmatched. The CDR3 sequence is CASSKKREGSPYEQYF. In nucleotides, the CDR3 is TGTGCCAGCAGCAAAAAGCGGGAGGGGTCTCCCTACGAGCAGTACTTC.

The chain joins TRBV9 to TRBJ1-2, with 7 bases matching TRBD1. The V and J ends lost 3 bases and 2 bases, in that order; junction bases with no gene match: 7. Germline V lookup: CDR1 SGDLS, CDR2 YYNGEE. This CDR3 spans 15 amino acids. This CDR3 is CASSEGTDHNYGYTF. The CDR3, as DNA: TGTGCCAGCAGCGAGGGGACAGATCACAACTATGGCTACACCTTC.

V and J are TRBV2 and TRBJ1-2, with 10 bases identical to TRBD1. With 6 bases clipped from V and 4 bases from J, the junction kept 8 bases outside the gene matches. CDR3 size: 15 residues. Germline V gene sequence: CDR1 SNHLY, CDR2 FYNNEI. The CDR3 protein is CASSLTGGIGYGYTF. CDR3 coding DNA: TGTGCCAGCAGCCTGACAGGGGGCATTGGCTATGGCTACACCTTC.

This sequence joins TRBV18 and TRBJ2-1; D possibly corresponds to TRBD1 (6 bases). Germline assignment: CDR1 KGHSH and CDR2 LQKENI. The CDR3 totals 13 residues. Trimming removed 3 bases at V and 10 bases at J, with 13 bases between. CDR3 protein: CASSPNGQSEQFF. CDR3 in DNA: TGTGCCAGCTCACCGAACGGACAGAGCGAGCAGTTCTTC.

This clone has more than one count but fewer than ten. V gene TRBV7-2 combines with J gene TRBJ1-2; perhaps TRBD1 as D (5 bases). The germline V gene encodes CDR1 SGHTA and CDR2 FQGNSA. V lost 1 base and J 11 bases, leaving 11 bases between the germline ends. This CDR3 spans 12 amino acids. CDR3: CASSLVRGGYTF. CDR3 nucleotide sequence: TGTGCCAGCAGCTTAGTTCGCGGGGGTTACACCTTC.

This chain connects TRBV10-3 to TRBJ1-3; 9 bases agree with TRBD1. CDR3 size: 15 residues. Germline assignment: CDR1 ENHRY and CDR2 SYGVKD. J lost 4 bases, V lost 6 bases, and 7 bases had no gene match. CDR3 nucleotides: TGTGCCATCAGATCGGGACAGGGAAGAGGAAACACCATATATTTT. Its protein product is CAIRSGQGRGNTIYF.

V gene TRBV5-1 combines with J gene TRBJ1-2; 7 bases are shared with TRBD1. Germline assignment: CDR1 SGHRS and CDR2 YFSETQ. The CDR3 consists of 14 residues. V lost 4 bases to trimming and J lost 0 bases; unmatched junction nucleotides: 3. The CDR3 here is CASSGTVANYGYTF. CDR3 nucleotides: TGCGCCAGCAGCGGGACAGTGGCTAACTATGGCTACACCTTC. Full variable domain (remainder filled in from reference TRBV5-1 and TRBJ1-2): KAGVTQTPRYLIKTRGQQVTLSCSPISGHRSVSWYQQTPGQGLQFLFEYFSETQRNKGNFPGRFSGRQFSNSRSEMNVSTLELGDSALYLCASSGTVANYGYTFGSGTRLTVV.

The V call is TRBV7-3, the J call TRBJ2-2; 9 bases align to TRBD2. V shed 2 bases, J shed 3 bases, and the junction held 4 bases outside the gene matches. The V gene's germline CDR1 is SGHTA and CDR2 FQGTGA. The CDR3 has 16 residues. In DNA form, the CDR3 reads TGTGCCAGCAGCTTAGCGGGGGGGCTGGACACCGGGGAGCTGTTTTTT. It codes for CASSLAGGLDTGELFF. The full variable domain, rest sourced from reference TRBV7-3 and TRBJ2-2, is GAGVSQTPSNKVTEKGKYVELRCDPISGHTALYWYRQSLGQGPEFLIYFQGTGAADDSGLPNDRFFAVRPEGSVSTLKIQRTERGDSAVYLCASSLAGGLDTGELFFGEGSRLTVL.

The V call is TRBV11-2, the J call TRBJ2-3; TRBD1 agrees at 10 bases. The V gene end was trimmed by 0 bases and the J gene end by 4 bases; junction bases not matched to a gene: 10. CDR1 SGHAT and CDR2 FQNNGV come from the germline V gene. The CDR3 extends over 18 amino acids. CDR3 sequence: CASSLDGTGAGVPDTQYF. The CDR3 bases are TGTGCCAGCAGCTTAGACGGGACAGGGGCAGGGGTGCCAGATACGCAGTATTTT.

This chain connects TRBV6-5 to TRBJ2-7, with 8 bases lining up with TRBD1. Trimming cost V 0 bases and J 3 bases; bases outside gene matches: 4. The CDR3 loop spans 15 amino acids. The germline V gene encodes CDR1 MNHEY and CDR2 SVGAGI. The CDR3 sequence is CASSYSPTGDYEQYF. The DNA of the CDR3 is TGTGCCAGCAGTTACTCGCCGACAGGGGACTACGAGCAGTACTTC.

This clone was counted only a few times. The chain recombines TRBV19 with TRBJ2-7; 12 bases line up with TRBD1. The V segment lost 3 bases and the J segment 4 bases; nucleotides outside the gene matches: 10. Germline V CDR1 and CDR2: LNHDA, SQIVND (reference sequence). The CDR3 contains 17 residues. The CDR3 nucleotides are TGTGCCAGTAGTATCCACCCGGGACAGGGGGCGTGGTACGAGCAGTACTTC. Translation: CASSIHPGQGAWYEQYF.

The rearrangement uses TRBV4-2 and TRBJ2-2; D not resolved. The CDR3 consists of 16 residues. Looked up from germline, CDR1 is LGHNA and CDR2 is YNFKEQ. V was cut by 3 bases and J by 3 bases, with 14 bases left in between. This chain's CDR3 is CASSQSDSAHTGELFF. CDR3 nucleotide sequence: TGTGCCAGCAGCCAGTCCGACTCAGCCCACACCGGGGAGCTGTTTTTT.

The chain links TRBV19 to TRBJ2-7; D is undetermined. V lost 6 bases, J lost 3 bases, and 12 bases lay in between. The CDR3 is made up of 13 amino acids. CDR1 and CDR2 from the germline V gene are LNHDA and SQIVND (reference sequence). The CDR3, as DNA: TGTGCCAGTAGCTATTTACCGGGCTACGAGCAGTACTTC. The encoded protein is CASSYLPGYEQYF.

This clone was detected a few times. V and J are TRBV6-5 and TRBJ1-2, with a weak D call TRBD1 (6 bases). This CDR3 is 13 amino acids long. CDR1 is MNHEY and CDR2 is SVGAGI in the germline V gene. V lost 6 bases and J 8 bases, leaving 16 bases between the germline ends. CDR3 loop: CASSPTRGRGYTF. For the CDR3, the DNA is TGTGCCAGCAGCCCTACCAGGGGTAGAGGCTACACCTTC.

This rearrangement joins TRBV18 to TRBJ2-5; tentative D call: TRBD1 (7 bases). With 0 bases removed from V and 5 bases from J, the gap between germline ends came to 13 bases. The CDR3 is 15 amino acids. The germline V gene has CDR1 KGHSH and CDR2 LQKENI. DNA of the CDR3: TGTGCCAGCTCACCACCCGACAGGGCGGGGGAGACCCAGTACTTC. Translating gives CASSPPDRAGETQYF.